These 19 T cell receptor beta chains originate from one sample sequenced in a study of cytomegalovirus exposure and HLA in healthy donors. It was with 60 Vbeta and 13 Jbeta primers that the PCR ran. Assay: immunoSEQ multiplex PCR; the TCRdb copy retains only in-frame clones and omits some. The table records 130,000 or so clones, approximately 79% of them present only once. The sample comprised PBMCs. Every receptor here comes from a man in his late teens or twenties in good health and CMV-seropositive.

The gene calls are TRBV27 and TRBJ1-2; no reliable D call. This CDR3 has 12 residues. V was pared by 3 bases and J by 8 bases, with 10 bases between. The germline V gene encodes CDR1 MNHEY and CDR2 SMNVEV (reference sequence). The CDR3 reads CASSFAGGGYTF. The DNA of the CDR3 is TGTGCCAGCAGTTTTGCCGGAGGGGGCTACACCTTC.

The chain combines TRBV7-2 with TRBJ2-2, with D possibly TRBD2 on 6 matching bases. CDR3 length: 16 amino acids. V was cut by 0 bases and J by 4 bases, with 12 bases left in between. Per the germline V gene, CDR1 is SGHTA and CDR2 is FQGNSA. The CDR3 DNA sequence: TGTGCCAGCAGCTTAGCACGCGGGGCGAGCACCGGGGAGCTGTTTTTT. It translates to CASSLARGASTGELFF.

J is TRBJ1-6 and V is TRBV4-1; perhaps TRBD1 as D (5 bases). CDR3 length: 14 amino acids. The V and J ends lost 5 bases and 8 bases respectively, with 13 bases between them. CDR1 is MGHRA and CDR2 is YSYEKL in the germline V gene. DNA of the CDR3: TGCGCCAGCAGCTCTCGGGGGGGAGATTCACCCCTCCACTTT. Its protein product is CASSSRGGDSPLHF.

The V and J genes are TRBV5-6 and TRBJ1-1, with 7 bases lining up with TRBD1. V lost 0 bases, J lost 4 bases, and 9 bases stayed unmatched. Germline CDR1 and CDR2: SGHDT and YYEEEE. This CDR3 has 16 residues. The CDR3, as DNA: TGTGCCAGCAGCTTGGTGGGCGGCAGGGGGGTCACTGAAGCTTTCTTT. It is translated as CASSLVGGRGVTEAFF.

Only one count was recorded for this clone. This sequence joins TRBV7-8 and TRBJ2-7, with a possible D match to TRBD1 (6 bases). Germline V gene sequence: CDR1 SGHVS, CDR2 FQNEAQ. The CDR3 covers 14 residues. Trimming shortened V by 5 bases and J by 4 bases, and 15 bases separated the two germline ends. The CDR3 spells CASSLQGERYEQYF. CDR3 bases: TGTGCCAGCAGCCTACAGGGTGAAAGGTACGAGCAGTACTTC.

V usage is TRBV6-5 and J usage is TRBJ1-1, with a weak D call TRBD1 (5 bases). V was clipped by 5 bases and J by 7 bases, with 8 bases between them. There are 11 residues in the CDR3. From germline, CDR1 is MNHEY and CDR2 SVGAGI. CDR3 region: CASSRGIEAFF. The CDR3 region has the DNA TGTGCCAGCAGTAGGGGAATTGAAGCTTTCTTT.

Worth noting for this clone: The same CDR3 arises from other DNA sequences in this sample as well. The chain is built from TRBV19 and TRBJ2-5, with 7 bases identical to TRBD2. V lost 3 bases, J lost 2 bases, and 3 bases stayed unmatched. The CDR3 has 14 residues. CDR1 and CDR2 from the germline V gene are LNHDA and SQIVND (reference sequence). CDR3 sequence: CASSIGRGQETQYF. The CDR3 bases are TGTGCCAGTAGTATCGGGCGGGGGCAAGAGACCCAGTACTTC.

The rearrangement links TRBV5-4 to TRBJ2-5; a weak D match, TRBD2 (5 bases). Germline V lookup: CDR1 SGHNT, CDR2 YYREEE (reference sequence). This CDR3 spans 13 amino acids. V gave up 0 bases and J gave up 4 bases, with 7 bases separating them. The CDR3 loop is CASSLAGGETQYF. The CDR3 nucleotides are TGTGCCAGCAGCTTGGCCGGAGGAGAGACCCAGTACTTC.

The chain is built from TRBV25-1 and TRBJ1-1, with a tentative D call TRBD1 (6 bases). The V gene lost 6 bases and the J gene lost 6 bases, with 11 bases spanning the gap. The V gene's germline CDR1 is MGHDK and CDR2 SYGVNS. This CDR3 is built from 12 residues. The CDR3 nucleotides are TGTGCCAGCAGCACAGGGTTCGCTGAAGCTTTCTTT. Protein product: CASSTGFAEAFF.

The chain employs TRBV19 and TRBJ1-6, with a possible D match to TRBD1 (5 bases). Per the germline V gene, CDR1 is LNHDA and CDR2 is SQIVND (reference sequence). The CDR3 extends over 14 amino acids. Trimming pared 4 bases from V and 8 bases from J, leaving 12 bases between. CDR3: CASSNTWGDSPLHF. CDR3 DNA: TGTGCCAGTAGTAACACATGGGGCGATTCACCCCTCCACTTT.

The chain is built from TRBV6-5 and TRBJ1-1, with TRBD1 matching 8 bases. The CDR3 runs 15 residues. The trim removed 9 bases at V and 2 bases at J, leaving 11 bases unmatched. In germline, CDR1 is MNHEY, CDR2 SVGAGI. The chain's CDR3 is CASRDGTGGNTEAFF. The DNA of the CDR3 is TGTGCCAGTAGAGACGGGACAGGAGGTAACACTGAAGCTTTCTTT.

The chain recombines TRBV5-4 with TRBJ2-1; TRBD2 aligns across 7 bases. After removal of 4 bases from V and 0 bases from J, the junction contained 4 bases not matched to a gene. The length of the CDR3 is 15 residues. Germline values: CDR1 SGHNT, CDR2 YYREEE (reference sequence). The CDR3 is CASSTREGSYNEQFF. In nucleotides, the CDR3 is TGTGCCAGCAGCACTAGGGAGGGCTCCTACAATGAGCAGTTCTTC.

This CDR3 reads CASSSSLLRYGYTF. The DNA for the CDR3 is TGTGCCAGCAGTTCCTCACTCCTCCGCTATGGCTACACCTTC. The chain links TRBV6-5 to TRBJ1-2; D unresolved. The CDR3 has 14 amino acids. The V end was cut by 4 bases, the J end by 4 bases, with 13 bases between. Per germline, CDR1 MNHEY and CDR2 SVGAGI.

This chain uses TRBV6-6 with TRBJ2-2; the D gene is possibly TRBD2 (6 bases). The ends were cut back, 6 bases at V and 0 bases at J, with 11 bases in the middle. The germline V gene has CDR1 MNHNY and CDR2 SVGAGI (reference sequence). The CDR3 loop spans 15 amino acids. CDR3 in amino acids: CASRGAGTNTGELFF. CDR3 bases: TGTGCCAGCAGGGGAGCGGGTACGAACACCGGGGAGCTGTTTTTT.

The rearrangement uses TRBV28 and TRBJ2-5; 9 nucleotides agree with TRBD2. The CDR3 is made up of 16 amino acids. The V gene's germline CDR1 is MDHEN and CDR2 SYDVKM. Unmatched junction bases numbered 6, after V lost 3 bases and J lost 1 base. The CDR3 sequence: CASSFGAGGPQETQYF. DNA for the CDR3: TGTGCCAGCAGTTTTGGGGCGGGGGGGCCCCAAGAGACCCAGTACTTC.

This chain links TRBV15 with TRBJ2-2; 8 bases line up with TRBD1. With 3 bases clipped from V and 0 bases from J, the junction kept 9 bases outside the gene matches. There are 18 residues in the CDR3. The germline V gene has CDR1 LNHNV and CDR2 YYDKDF (reference sequence). CDR3 nucleotides: TGTGCCACCAGCAGGGCCTATAGACAGGGGCCGAACACCGGGGAGCTGTTTTTT. This gives the protein CATSRAYRQGPNTGELFF.

The chain recombines TRBV2 with TRBJ2-7; TRBD1 might be the D (6 bases). Germline V lookup: CDR1 SNHLY, CDR2 FYNNEI. Trimming pared 6 bases from V and 5 bases from J, leaving 17 bases between. The CDR3 runs 14 residues. This CDR3 is CASRTVQGSHEQYF. The CDR3 region has the DNA TGTGCCAGCAGAACCGTACAGGGAAGCCACGAGCAGTACTTC.

This rearrangement joins TRBV2 to TRBJ1-1, with 7 positions matching TRBD1. The CDR3 has 15 residues. CDR1 is SNHLY and CDR2 is FYNNEI in the germline V gene. The J segment lost 3 bases and the V segment lost 4 bases, leaving 8 bases of the junction unmatched. CDR3 loop: CASSGAQGVDTEAFF. CDR3 DNA sequence: TGTGCCAGCAGTGGGGCCCAGGGGGTTGACACTGAAGCTTTCTTT. The whole variable domain, filled in from reference TRBV2 and TRBJ1-1, reads EPEVTQTPSHQVTQMGQEVILRCVPISNHLYFYWYRQILGQKVEFLVSFYNNEISEKSEIFDDQFSVERPDGSNFTLKIRSTKLEDSAMYFCASSGAQGVDTEAFFGQGTRLTVV.

This clone has just one count. The V call is TRBV7-8, the J call TRBJ2-7, with D possibly matching TRBD2 (6 bases). This CDR3 spans 14 amino acids. The germline V gene encodes CDR1 SGHVS and CDR2 FQNEAQ. V lost 5 bases, J lost 3 bases, and 14 bases lay in between. The CDR3 DNA is TGTGCCAGCAGCCTGAGGGACTCCGTCTACGAGCAGTACTTC. This translates into CASSLRDSVYEQYF.